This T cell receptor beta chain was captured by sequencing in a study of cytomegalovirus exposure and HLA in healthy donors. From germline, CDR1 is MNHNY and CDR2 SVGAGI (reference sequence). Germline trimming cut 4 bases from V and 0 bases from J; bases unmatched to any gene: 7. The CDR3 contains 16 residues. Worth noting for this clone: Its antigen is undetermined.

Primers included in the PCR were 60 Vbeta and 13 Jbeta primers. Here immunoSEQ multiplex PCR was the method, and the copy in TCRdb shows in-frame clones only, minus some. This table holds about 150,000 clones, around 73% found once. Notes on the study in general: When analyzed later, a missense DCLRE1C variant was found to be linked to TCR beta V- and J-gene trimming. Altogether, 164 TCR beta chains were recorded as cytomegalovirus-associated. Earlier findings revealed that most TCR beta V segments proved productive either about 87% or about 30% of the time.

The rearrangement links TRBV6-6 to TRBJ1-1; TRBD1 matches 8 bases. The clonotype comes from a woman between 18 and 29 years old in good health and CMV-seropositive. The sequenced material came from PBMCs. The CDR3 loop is CASSSGTGIMNTEAFF. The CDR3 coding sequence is TGTGCCAGCAGTTCCGGGACAGGAATCATGAACACTGAAGCTTTCTTT.